Shown below are 13 T cell receptor beta chains from a single sample sequenced in a study of CD8 T cells in Susac syndrome. Random hexamers were used to reverse transcribe an amount of roughly 0.45 to 1 ug RNA. TCRdb re-derived calls from the immunoSEQ multiplex PCR reads in MiXCR, one entry per CDR3 protein. The sample records 200,000 to 250,000 distinct CDR3 sequences, around 90% being singletons. The specimen sequenced was CD8+ T cells from PBMCs. The source is a human donor with multiple sclerosis.

The genes are TRBV29-1 and TRBJ2-1; TRBD2 is a possible D gene (6 bases). Germline V lookup: CDR1 SQVTM, CDR2 ANQGSEA. The CDR3 totals 12 residues. The ends were cut back, 7 bases at V and 9 bases at J, with 16 bases in the middle. CDR3 DNA sequence: TGCAGCGCTATGGAGGGCCTTATTGAGCAGTTCTTC. Encoded protein: CSAMEGLIEQFF.

V gene TRBV30 combines with J gene TRBJ2-7, with unresolved D. Germline V gene data show CDR1 as GTSNPN and CDR2 as SVGIG (reference sequence). Trimming took 3 bases from V and 2 from J, leaving 11 bases between them. The CDR3 is made up of 13 amino acids. This CDR3 is CAWSLDKTYEQYF. The CDR3 coding sequence is TGTGCCTGGAGCCTCGACAAGACCTACGAGCAGTACTTC.

The rearrangement joins TRBV5-1 to TRBJ1-3; TRBD1 matches at 9 bases. Germline V gene lookup returns CDR1 SGHRS and CDR2 YFSETQ. This CDR3 contains 14 residues. J was trimmed by 4 bases and V by 4 bases; bases with no gene match: 3. CDR3 in amino acids: CASSPGQGGNTIYF. CDR3 nucleotides: TGCGCCAGCAGCCCCGGACAGGGGGGAAACACCATATATTTT.

The gene calls are TRBV3-1 and TRBJ1-1; tentative D call: TRBD1 (5 bases). V gave up 2 bases and J gave up 0 bases, with 7 bases separating them. This CDR3 has 14 amino acids. Germline CDR1 and CDR2: LGHDT and YNNKEL (reference sequence). This chain's CDR3 is CASSQLGVNTEAFF. The DNA for the CDR3 is TGTGCCAGCAGCCAACTAGGGGTGAACACTGAAGCTTTCTTT.

V gene TRBV20-1 combines with J gene TRBJ2-4, with a possible D match to TRBD2 (5 bases). V lost 1 base to trimming and J lost 0 bases, with 13 bases between them. This CDR3 spans 16 amino acids. Germline loops: CDR1 DFQATT, CDR2 SNEGSKA (reference sequence). The CDR3 sequence: CSARVLGGLAKNIQYF. The DNA for the CDR3 is TGCAGTGCTAGAGTACTCGGAGGTCTAGCCAAAAACATTCAGTACTTC.

V is TRBV15 and J is TRBJ1-2; TRBD1 matches 9 bases. The CDR3 covers 15 residues. The germline gives CDR1 LNHNV, CDR2 YYDKDF (reference sequence). The V segment lost 3 bases and the J segment 8 bases; nucleotides outside the gene matches: 10. CDR3 amino acids: CATSRDRGIVQGYTF. The DNA of the CDR3 is TGTGCCACCAGCAGGGACAGGGGAATCGTACAGGGCTACACCTTC.

The V call is TRBV23-1, the J call TRBJ1-1; TRBD1 matches 8 bases. Being an ORF, TRBV23-1 has a function that is uncertain. The CDR3 is 18 residues long. The V segment lost 0 bases and the J segment 6 bases; nucleotides outside the gene matches: 15. This CDR3 is CASSQSAGTGRLDAEAFF. CDR3 nucleotides: TGCGCCAGCAGTCAATCGGCCGGGACAGGCCGGCTGGATGCTGAAGCTTTCTTT.

The chain is built from TRBV30 and TRBJ1-1, with 7 bases lining up with TRBD1. Germline assignment: CDR1 GTSNPN and CDR2 SVGIG (reference sequence). This CDR3 has 13 amino acids. V lost 4 bases and J lost 5; bases outside the gene matches: 7. In DNA form, the CDR3 reads TGTGCCTGGATGGCAGGGGGGATGACTGAAGCTTTCTTT. Amino acid sequence: CAWMAGGMTEAFF. The full variable domain, completed using reference TRBV30 and TRBJ1-1, is SQTIHQWPATLVQPVGSPLSLECTVEGTSNPNLYWYRQAAGRGLQLLFYSVGIGQISSEVPQNLSASRPQDRQFILSSKKLLLSDSGFYLCAWMAGGMTEAFFGQGTRLTVV.

J is TRBJ1-4 and V is TRBV4-1, with D hard to call. The germline V gene encodes CDR1 MGHRA and CDR2 YSYEKL. Trimming pared 2 bases from V and 8 bases from J, leaving 15 bases between. The CDR3 totals 15 residues. CDR3 in DNA: TGCGCCAGCAGCCAAATCGGCGGGCAGAGGGAAAAACTGTTTTTT. Translating it yields CASSQIGGQREKLFF.

The rearrangement joins TRBV19 to TRBJ1-1, with D perhaps matching TRBD1 (6 bases). The CDR3 has 16 amino acids. Germline V gene lookup returns CDR1 LNHDA and CDR2 SQIVND (reference sequence). V was cut by 5 bases and J by 0 bases, with 16 bases left in between. CDR3 sequence reads: CASSPRGQTMNTEAFF. CDR3 DNA: TGTGCCAGTAGTCCCCGGGGACAAACCATGAACACTGAAGCTTTCTTT.

The genes are TRBV11-3 and TRBJ2-7; D gene uncertain. The ends were cut back, 2 bases at V and 3 bases at J, with 8 bases in the middle. The CDR3 has 13 residues. Germline loops: CDR1 SGHNT, CDR2 YENEEA. The DNA of the CDR3 is TGTGCCAGCAGCTTATGGGTAAACTACGAGCAGTACTTC. Translating gives CASSLWVNYEQYF.

The count of this clonotype is one. This chain links TRBV4-1 with TRBJ2-7, with 8 bases lining up with TRBD2. The germline CDR1 and CDR2 sequences are MGHRA and YSYEKL. Trimming took 5 bases from V and 2 from J; bases not matched to a gene: 5. CDR3 length: 14 amino acids. The CDR3 is CASSEVAGTYEQYF. The CDR3 nucleotides are TGCGCCAGCAGCGAGGTAGCGGGGACCTACGAGCAGTACTTC.

V and J are TRBV23-1 and TRBJ1-5; D gene ambiguous. TRBV23-1 is annotated as an ORF whose role is uncertain. This CDR3 has 17 residues. V was cut by 0 bases and J by 10 bases, with 22 bases left in between. This chain's CDR3 is CASSQSLGRSVGCPQHF. The CDR3 region has the DNA TGCGCCAGCAGTCAATCGTTGGGCCGCAGCGTGGGTTGTCCCCAGCATTTT.